Sequencing of this TCR beta chain was carried out in a study of T cells after posttransplantation cyclophosphamide. Assay used: immunoSEQ multiplex PCR; TCRdb lists only in-frame clones, some missing. The sample has 7,500 to 10,000 clones; 95% to 98% are singletons. On this clone: The antigen remains undetermined.

Cells defined as naive were viable CD3+CD4+ or CD3+CD8+ and CCR7+CD45RA+CD45RO-CD95-CD27+CD28+. Between the trimmed V and J ends, which lost 6 bases and 4 bases, there was a span of 9 bases. CDR1 is MDHEN and CDR2 is SYDVKM in the germline V gene. The CDR3 length is 12 residues. Study-level results: Tissue-infiltrating T cells from skin or gut overlapped little with blood T cells.

The chain combines TRBV28 with TRBJ1-1, with D possibly matching TRBD1 (6 bases). Sequencing was carried out using naive CD4+ T cells sorted from PBMCs. The receptor comes from a woman aged 55-75 years in good health, CMV-negative, and a related stem cell transplant donor. CDR3 region: CASRRGGTEAFF. The CDR3 DNA follows: TGTGCCAGCAGGAGAGGGGGCACTGAAGCTTTCTTT.